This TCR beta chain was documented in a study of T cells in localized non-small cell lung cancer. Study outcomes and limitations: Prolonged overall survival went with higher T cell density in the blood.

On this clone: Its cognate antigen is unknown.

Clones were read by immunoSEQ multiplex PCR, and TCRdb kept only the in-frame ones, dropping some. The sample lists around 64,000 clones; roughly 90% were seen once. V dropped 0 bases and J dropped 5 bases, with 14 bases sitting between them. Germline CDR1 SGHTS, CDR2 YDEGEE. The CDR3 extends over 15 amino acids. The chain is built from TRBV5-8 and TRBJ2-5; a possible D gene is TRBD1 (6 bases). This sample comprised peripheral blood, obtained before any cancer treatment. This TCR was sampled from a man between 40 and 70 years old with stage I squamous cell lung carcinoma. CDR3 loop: CASSLAGGSEETQYF. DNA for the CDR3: TGTGCCAGCAGCTTGGCTGGGGGCAGCGAGGAGACCCAGTACTTC. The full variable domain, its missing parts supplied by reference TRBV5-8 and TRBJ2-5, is EAGVTQSPTHLIKTRGQQATLRCSPISGHTSVYWYQQALGLGLQFLLWYDEGEERNRGNFPPRFSGRQFPNYSSELNVNALELEDSALYLCASSLAGGSEETQYFGPGTRLLVL.